This T cell receptor beta chain is from a study of blood T cell repertoires in COVID-19. Study information: Collection of acute and convalescent COVID-19 samples took place in the United States, Italy and Spain. Sources were T cells, B-cell-depleted T cells, or PBMCs; the material itself was cDNA or gDNA.

V lost 5 bases, J lost 5 bases, and 7 bases stayed unmatched. The CDR3 spans 16 residues. Germline values: CDR1 PRHDT, CDR2 FYEKMQ (reference sequence). Original methodology: Reference gene primer amplification yielded estimated nucleated cell counts. Measured with immunoSEQ multiplex PCR; TCRdb has only the in-frame clones, and not every one. V, J and clone size are taken as reported in that table, and D and trimming were inferred from the DNA itself. In the table there are 300,000 to 400,000 clones, around 90% of which are singletons. The sequencing input was peripheral blood. The gene calls are TRBV13 and TRBJ2-5; 14 positions match TRBD2. This clonotype was obtained from a woman between 18 and 29 years old who had recovered from COVID-19. The CDR3 DNA reads TGTGCCAGCAGCAAAAGACTAGCGGGAGGGCCGGAGACCCAGTACTTC. This codes for CASSKRLAGGPETQYF.